The 28 T cell receptor beta chains reported below all come from one sample, sequenced in a study of regulatory T cells in long-lasting Graves disease. CDR3 regions were amplified by Arm-PCR using iRepertoire HTBI primers to build TCR beta libraries. TCRdb fed the multiplex PCR reads into MiXCR, producing one record per CDR3 protein. The repertoire includes more than 300,000 distinct CDR3 sequences, 10% to 15% of them detected once, and about 19% sits in the top ten. Stated time point: newly diagnosed GD, antithyroid drugs for less than 3 months. Scientists built the TCR library using RNA that was extracted from PBMCs. The sample was also linked to a second study, of T cells in Graves' hyperthyroidism and ophthalmopathy.

Source: peripheral blood mononuclear cells (PBMCs), taken at new diagnosis, from a patient treated with antithyroid drugs. These receptors were collected from a woman younger than 30 with Graves disease.

Worth noting for this clonotype: This may arise from a read error, as a much more abundant clone is one base away. The V and J genes are TRBV7-2 and TRBJ2-5; D perhaps matches TRBD2 (6 bases). Trimming took off 5 bases at V and 11 bases at J, with 27 bases between the two ends. The germline gives CDR1 SGHTA, CDR2 FQGNSA. The CDR3 contains 16 residues. CDR3 sequence: CASSPRLASSYNEQYF. CDR3 nucleotides: TGTGCCAGCAGCCCCAGGCTAGCGAGTTCCTACAATGAGCAGTACTTC.

Note on this clonotype: This sequence may be a read error, since a much larger clone differs from it by one base. This chain connects TRBV28 to TRBJ1-2; TRBD1 aligns across 9 bases. CDR1 is MDHEN, CDR2 SYDVKM, per germline. With 2 bases clipped from V and 4 bases from J, the junction kept 11 bases outside the gene matches. The CDR3 is made up of 17 amino acids. The CDR3 bases are TGTGCCAGCAGTTTACGGACAGGGGCGATCAGTCTCTATGGCTACACCTTC. Protein product: CASSLRTGAISLYGYTF.

The chain has TRBV30 and TRBJ1-1, with D maybe TRBD1 (6 bases). The CDR3 covers 17 residues. The germline gives CDR1 GTSNPN, CDR2 SVGIG (reference sequence). Between the trimmed V and J ends, which lost 3 bases and 2 bases, there was a span of 22 bases. CDR3 sequence reads: CAWSPPQGPLGNTEAFF. The CDR3 DNA reads as TGTGCCTGGAGCCCCCCACAGGGACCCTTAGGAAACACTGAAGCTTTCTTT.

This clonotype was counted at least ten times. The rearrangement uses TRBV7-8 and TRBJ1-5; D not resolved. The CDR3 consists of 13 residues. Germline CDR1 SGHVS, CDR2 FQNEAQ. V was shortened by 1 base and J by 4 bases, with 5 bases between the two germline ends. CDR3 sequence (DNA): TGTGCCAGCAGCTTAGTCACGAATCAGCCCCAGCATTTT. Translation: CASSLVTNQPQHF.

This clonotype was observed at least ten times. The V call is TRBV18, the J call TRBJ2-3; TRBD2 matches 14 bases. The V gene's germline CDR1 is KGHSH and CDR2 LQKENI. The V segment lost 1 base and the J segment 4 bases; nucleotides outside the gene matches: 1. The CDR3 extends over 16 amino acids. The CDR3 loop is CASSPRLAGGPDTQYF. The CDR3 coding sequence is TGTGCCAGCTCACCACGACTAGCGGGAGGGCCAGATACGCAGTATTTT.

The gene calls are TRBV4-2 and TRBJ2-1; 8 bases fit TRBD2. Judging by the DNA end, TRBJ2-7 fits better; the J call may be wrong. The CDR3 totals 16 residues. Germline V gives CDR1 LGHNA, CDR2 YNFKEQ. In DNA form, the CDR3 reads TGTGCCAGCAGCCAAGAAATCAGCGGGGGCATGGATGAGCAGTACTTC. Protein product: CASSQEISGGMDEQYF.

This clonotype was observed many times. The chain employs TRBV20-1 and TRBJ2-1, with TRBD2 matching over 9 bases. Germline CDR1 reads DFQATT; CDR2 reads SNEGSKA (reference sequence). J gave up 0 bases and V 1 base, and 16 bases lay outside the gene matches. The CDR3 is 20 amino acids. CDR3 bases: TGCAGTGCTAGAGTTGGCCTAGCGGGACCAAGGGGCCTCTCCTACAATGAGCAGTTCTTC. It translates to CSARVGLAGPRGLSYNEQFF.

Ten or more counts support this clonotype. This rearrangement joins TRBV20-1 to TRBJ2-1; unclear D gene. This CDR3 has 14 amino acids. Trimming removed 0 bases at V and 9 bases at J, with 15 bases between. Germline CDR1 is DFQATT and CDR2 is SNEGSKA (reference sequence). DNA of the CDR3: TGCAGTGCTAGAGATCCCTTCGGCTGGGTTGAGCAGTTCTTC. It translates to CSARDPFGWVEQFF.

V gene TRBV18 combines with J gene TRBJ2-5, with 12 bases lining up with TRBD2. The CDR3 is made up of 16 amino acids. Germline V gene lookup returns CDR1 KGHSH and CDR2 LQKENI. J gave up 2 bases and V 3 bases, and 4 bases lay outside the gene matches. CDR3 bases: TGTGCCAGCTCACCCCCACTAGCGGGGGGTCAAGAGACCCAGTACTTC. It codes for CASSPPLAGGQETQYF.

The J gene is TRBJ2-1, the V gene TRBV20-1; 7 bases align to TRBD2. V shed 6 bases and J 8 bases; nucleotides not matched to a gene: 19. CDR1 is DFQATT and CDR2 is SNEGSKA in the germline V gene (reference sequence). CDR3 size: 16 residues. CDR3 loop: CSASGAPGRPLDEQFF. The CDR3 DNA reads TGCAGTGCCAGCGGGGCCCCAGGACGCCCGTTGGATGAGCAGTTCTTC.

This clonotype was picked up many times. The chain joins TRBV10-3 to TRBJ2-7; no definite D call. Germline assignment: CDR1 ENHRY and CDR2 SYGVKD. V was cut by 5 bases and J by 1 base, with 3 bases left in between. CDR3 length equals 11 residues. For the CDR3, the DNA is TGTGCCATCAGTATGTCCTACGAGCAGTACTTC. This sequence encodes CAISMSYEQYF.

This clonotype was detected ten times or more. The chain links TRBV12-3 or TRBV12-4 to TRBJ1-1; D is perhaps TRBD1 (5 bases). V dropped 4 bases and J dropped 9 bases, with 18 bases sitting between them. This CDR3 comprises 14 residues. CDR3 DNA sequence: TGTGCCAGCAGTTCTAACCGGGAGGGGCTGAAAGCTTTCTTT. Its protein product is CASSSNREGLKAFF.

This clonotype was detected ten times or more. The CDR3 sequence is CASSALWEGLYNEQFF. The DNA for the CDR3 is TGTGCCAGCAGTGCCCTATGGGAGGGCCTTTACAATGAGCAGTTCTTC. This rearrangement joins TRBV6-2 or TRBV6-3 to TRBJ2-1; TRBD2 agrees at 7 bases. V trimming: 5 bases; J trimming: 4 bases; junction bases outside the gene matches: 11. CDR3 length equals 16 residues. CDR1 is MNHEY and CDR2 is SVGEGT in the germline V gene.

This clonotype was found many times. This chain joins TRBV12-3 or TRBV12-4 and TRBJ2-7; 7 nucleotides match TRBD1. V shed 3 bases, J shed 7 bases, and the junction held 12 bases outside the gene matches. The CDR3 is made up of 15 amino acids. The DNA of the CDR3 is TGTGCCAGCAGTTTGAGTAACAGACAGGGTAGGGAGCAGTACTTC. Translating it yields CASSLSNRQGREQYF.

This clonotype was recorded many times. The rearrangement joins TRBV7-9 to TRBJ2-1; D uncertain. Trimming took 6 bases from V and 2 from J, leaving 17 bases between them. Germline values: CDR1 SEHNR, CDR2 FQNEAQ (reference sequence). The CDR3 has 16 amino acids. This CDR3 reads CASSHPGAVTYNEQFF. The CDR3 DNA follows: TGTGCCAGCAGTCATCCCGGTGCAGTGACCTACAATGAGCAGTTCTTC.

The rearrangement joins TRBV5-6 to TRBJ1-2, with TRBD1 matching over 7 bases. V shed 4 bases, J shed 6 bases, and the junction held 12 bases outside the gene matches. The length of the CDR3 is 15 residues. Germline CDR1 SGHDT, CDR2 YYEEEE. CDR3 in DNA: TGTGCCAGCAGCCTATGGGAGGGGGCGGGAAATGGCTACACCTTC. It yields the protein CASSLWEGAGNGYTF.

The V gene is TRBV7-9, the J gene TRBJ1-1, with D maybe TRBD1 (5 bases). V dropped 0 bases and J dropped 0 bases, with 20 bases sitting between them. This CDR3 contains 19 residues. Per germline, CDR1 SEHNR and CDR2 FQNEAQ (reference sequence). Here the CDR3 reads CASSLAGGERAHMNTEAFF. The CDR3 DNA sequence: TGTGCCAGCAGCTTAGCGGGGGGGGAGCGGGCTCACATGAACACTGAAGCTTTCTTT.

In its sample, this clonotype was seen many times. The chain recombines TRBV7-8 with TRBJ2-3, with TRBD2 matching 13 bases. The CDR3 length is 20 residues. V was clipped by 5 bases and J by 0 bases; unmatched bases: 14. Germline values: CDR1 SGHVS, CDR2 FQNEAQ. The CDR3 region has the DNA TGTGCCAGCAGCCTAAGAAAGGGACTAGCGGGAAGCGCTAGCACAGATACGCAGTATTTT. Protein sequence: CASSLRKGLAGSASTDTQYF. The complete variable domain, with remaining parts taken from reference TRBV7-8 and TRBJ2-3, reads GAGVSQSPRYKVAKRGQDVALRCDPISGHVSLFWYQQALGQGPEFLTYFQNEAQLDKSGLPSDRFFAERPEGSVSTLKIQRTQQEDSAVYLCASSLRKGLAGSASTDTQYFGPGTRLTVL.

This clonotype was recorded many times. The genes are TRBV28 and TRBJ2-7; D uncertain. Trimming took 2 bases from V and 4 from J, leaving 6 bases between them. The CDR3 spans 12 residues. Germline CDR1 and CDR2: MDHEN and SYDVKM. This CDR3 reads CASSLPAYEQYF. The CDR3 bases are TGTGCCAGCAGTTTACCGGCTTACGAGCAGTACTTC.

This clonotype was recorded many times. CDR3 region: CASSLKPGTTNYGYTF. In DNA form, the CDR3 reads TGTGCCAGCAGCTTAAAACCAGGCACTACTAACTATGGCTACACCTTC. The rearrangement uses TRBV7-9 and TRBJ1-2, with no clear D. Germline CDR1 SEHNR, CDR2 FQNEAQ (reference sequence). V was pared by 2 bases and J by 0 bases, with 13 bases between. The length of the CDR3 is 16 residues.

At least ten counts were recorded for this clonotype. The genes are TRBV6-1 and TRBJ2-1, with 7 bases lining up with TRBD2. This CDR3 is built from 15 residues. The J segment lost 7 bases and the V segment lost 5 bases, leaving 11 bases of the junction unmatched. Germline V lookup: CDR1 MNHNS, CDR2 SASEGT. The CDR3 DNA reads TGTGCCAGCAGTCCAGCCGGGGGGACCCAAAATGAGCAGTTCTTC. Translation gives CASSPAGGTQNEQFF.

To note about this clonotype: One end of the junction does not line up with germline, which may come from a read error. V and J are TRBV7-2 and TRBJ2-1; D unclear. The CDR3 has 14 amino acids. Germline V CDR1 and CDR2: SGHTA, FQGNSA. CDR3 protein: CASIPFLGNNEQFF. The DNA of the CDR3 is TGCGCCAGCATTCCCTTTTTGGGCAACAATGAGCAGTTCTTC.

J is TRBJ2-7 and V is TRBV6-2 or TRBV6-3; 12 nucleotides match TRBD2. CDR3 length equals 15 residues. Germline CDR1 MNHEY, CDR2 SVGEGT. The V gene end was trimmed by 5 bases and the J gene end by 5 bases; junction bases not matched to a gene: 7. The CDR3: CASSDETSGSDEQYF. The CDR3 DNA reads as TGTGCCAGCAGTGATGAGACTAGCGGGAGCGACGAGCAGTACTTC.

This clonotype was counted many times. This CDR3 reads CASSLGWGYEQYF. CDR3 DNA: TGTGCCAGCAGCTTAGGCTGGGGCTACGAGCAGTACTTC. The chain uses TRBV11-2 and TRBJ2-7, with no clear D. The CDR3 runs to 13 residues. Germline CDR1 reads SGHAT; CDR2 reads FQNNGV. Trimming cost V 1 base and J 3 bases, with 7 bases left between them. Full variable domain (outside the CDR3, taken from reference TRBV11-2 and TRBJ2-7): EAGVAQSPRYKIIEKRQSVAFWCNPISGHATLYWYQQILGQGPKLLIQFQNNGVVDDSQLPKDRFSAERLKGVDSTLKIQPAKLEDSAVYLCASSLGWGYEQYFGPGTRLTVT.

J is TRBJ2-4 and V is TRBV10-3, with a possible D match to TRBD1 (8 bases). The V end was cut by 0 bases, the J end by 6 bases, with 12 bases between. The germline V gene has CDR1 ENHRY and CDR2 SYGVKD. The CDR3 covers 15 residues. The CDR3 is CAISESDREGNIQYF. Here the CDR3 DNA reads TGTGCCATCAGTGAGTCGGACAGGGAGGGAAACATTCAGTACTTC.

This clonotype was counted ten times or more. The chain couples TRBV28 to TRBJ1-2; D unclear. CDR1 is MDHEN and CDR2 is SYDVKM in the germline V gene. V lost 7 bases and J 3 bases, leaving 15 bases between the germline ends. There are 14 residues in the CDR3. CDR3 in DNA: TGTGCCAGCAACCCGCAAGGGCCGCACTATGGCTACACCTTC. Its translation: CASNPQGPHYGYTF.

This clonotype was found once. This sequence may be a read error, since a much larger clone differs from it by one base. The CDR3 sequence: CAWGRRGLYEQYF. The CDR3 nucleotides read TGTGCCTGGGGACGACGGGGCCTATACGAGCAGTACTTC. This sequence joins TRBV30 and TRBJ2-7; D may correspond to TRBD1 or TRBD2 (5 bases each). The CDR3 length is 13 residues. With 5 bases removed from V and 4 bases from J, the gap between germline ends came to 15 bases. CDR1 and CDR2 (germline): GTSNPN, SVGIG (reference sequence).

This clonotype was observed many times. This chain uses TRBV25-1 with TRBJ2-7; D is unresolved. The length of the CDR3 is 14 residues. V was clipped by 2 bases and J by 7 bases, with 15 bases between them. CDR1 is MGHDK and CDR2 is SYGVNS in the germline V gene. CDR3 in DNA: TGTGCCAGCAGTGAACACCGTCCACTCGAGGAGCAGTACTTC. Translation: CASSEHRPLEEQYF.